This is a list of T cell receptor beta chains from one sample in a study of T cell changes during pregnancy in multiple sclerosis. TCRdb keeps only in-frame clones here, not all; method: immunoSEQ multiplex PCR. This sample carries about 85,000 clones, approximately 90% of them seen once, and the ten largest clones take 2.5% to 3%. Sequenced material: peripheral blood, taken in the first trimester of pregnancy. Receptors were obtained from a female donor with multiple sclerosis, enrolled in a pregnancy study. The CDR3 runs from the conserved cysteine through the conserved F or W. A D gene is named only where the DNA matches it firmly. A clone size is listed for some rows: how often the clone was seen (once, few, many), or a class if it is expanded.

v_call	d_call	j_call	clone_size	cdr3_nt	cdr3_aa
TRBV7-9	TRBD2	TRBJ2-3	.	TGTGCCAGCAGCTTAGACGCCCTAGCGGCAGATACGCAGTATTTT	CASSLDALAADTQYF
TRBV2	TRBD1	TRBJ1-6	.	TGTGCCAGCAGTACACAGGGGATCTATAATTCACCCCTCCACTTT	CASSTQGIYNSPLHF
TRBV27	.	TRBJ2-7	.	TGTGCCAGCAGTTTAAGGGGTGGCGAGCAGTACTTC	CASSLRGGEQYF
TRBV6-5	TRBD1	TRBJ1-6	.	TGTGCCAGCAGTTCAATAGGGACAGGACCATCACCCCTCCACTTT	CASSSIGTGPSPLHF
TRBV6-6	.	TRBJ2-5	.	TGTGCCAGCAGTTATAATAGTTACCAGTACTTC	CASSYNSYQYF
TRBV9	TRBD1	TRBJ1-6	few	TGTGCCAGCAGCCAGGGACAGTCCCCCCTCCACTTT	CASSQGQSPLHF
TRBV4-3	TRBD1	TRBJ2-3	.	TGCGCCAGCAGCCCTCTATTAGGGGGCACCGCAGATACGCAGTATTTT	CASSPLLGGTADTQYF
TRBV6-1	TRBD1	TRBJ2-3	.	TGTGCCAGCAGACGGACAGGGGGCACAGATACGCAGTATTTT	CASRRTGGTDTQYF
TRBV5-6	.	TRBJ1-1	few	TGTGCCAGCAGCTTACAGGGAAGAACTGAAGCTTTCTTT	CASSLQGRTEAFF
TRBV5-1	.	TRBJ1-2	few	TGCGCCAGCAGCTTGGGCGGGGGCAGGCCCTATGGCTACACCTTC	CASSLGGGRPYGYTF
TRBV2	.	TRBJ2-2	.	TGTGCCAGCAGCTCTTTAACCACAGGGACCGGGGAGCTGTTTTTT	CASSSLTTGTGELFF
TRBV19	TRBD1	TRBJ1-2	.	TGTGCCAGTAGTCGTCCCGGGACAGTTAACTATGGCTACACCTTC	CASSRPGTVNYGYTF
TRBV2	TRBD1	TRBJ1-2	.	TGTGCCAGCAGTGAACAGGGGGCGAACTATGGCTACACCTTC	CASSEQGANYGYTF
TRBV6-6	TRBD1	TRBJ1-3	.	TGTGCCAGCAGATTATCCGGGACAGGGTTTGGAAACACCATATATTTT	CASRLSGTGFGNTIYF
TRBV7-9	.	TRBJ1-4	.	TGTGCCAGCAGCTACCGGGACTCTAATGAAAAACTGTTTTTT	CASSYRDSNEKLFF
TRBV7-2	TRBD2	TRBJ2-5	.	TGTGCCAGCAGCTCCCGGGCTAGCGGAGTAGAGACCCAGTACTTC	CASSSRASGVETQYF
TRBV7-9	.	TRBJ1-2	.	TGTGCCAGCAGCCCTGACAGATACTATGGCTACACCTTC	CASSPDRYYGYTF
TRBV9	.	TRBJ2-2	.	TGTGCCAGCAATAAGGAGCCTAACACCGGGGAGCTGTTTTTT	CASNKEPNTGELFF
TRBV6-5	.	TRBJ2-3	.	TGTGCCAGCAGTTACAGCGTAAACGGAGATACGCAGTATTTT	CASSYSVNGDTQYF
TRBV19	.	TRBJ1-1	.	TGTGCCAGTAAAGGACAATCGGCCACTGAAGCTTTCTTT	CASKGQSATEAFF
TRBV10-3	TRBD2	TRBJ2-1	.	TGTGCCATCAGTGAGGGTTTCGTGACTAGCGGGGAGCAGTTCTTC	CAISEGFVTSGEQFF
TRBV28	.	TRBJ1-1	.	TGTGCCAGCAGTTCCCCCCCTGTGTTCTTT	CASSSPPVFF
TRBV18	TRBD2	TRBJ2-7	.	TGTGCCAGCTCACCACTCCTCGAGGGGACTAGTCGGTATGAGCAGTACTTC	CASSPLLEGTSRYEQYF
TRBV7-2	TRBD2	TRBJ2-3	.	TGTGCCAGCAGCACCCGACTAGCGGGGGGGCCTACTCGACAGTATTTT	CASSTRLAGGPTRQYF
TRBV5-4	.	TRBJ1-6	.	TGTGCCAGCAGCTTGCGGCCAGGGAATTCACCCCTCCACTTT	CASSLRPGNSPLHF
TRBV28	TRBD2	TRBJ2-1	once	TGTGCCAGCAGTTTAAATAGCGGGACCTTCTACAATGAGCAGTTCTTC	CASSLNSGTFYNEQFF
TRBV29-1	.	TRBJ2-2	.	TGCAGCGGTGGACATTTGAACACCGGGGAGCTGTTTTTT	CSGGHLNTGELFF
TRBV11-2	.	TRBJ2-1	.	TGTGCCAGCAGCTTAGTCGGGATCAAGCGGTTATACAATGAGCAGTTCTTC	CASSLVGIKRLYNEQFF
TRBV5-1	TRBD2	TRBJ2-7	.	TGCGCCAGCAGCCCTAGCGGGGGCCGCTACGAGCAGTACTTC	CASSPSGGRYEQYF